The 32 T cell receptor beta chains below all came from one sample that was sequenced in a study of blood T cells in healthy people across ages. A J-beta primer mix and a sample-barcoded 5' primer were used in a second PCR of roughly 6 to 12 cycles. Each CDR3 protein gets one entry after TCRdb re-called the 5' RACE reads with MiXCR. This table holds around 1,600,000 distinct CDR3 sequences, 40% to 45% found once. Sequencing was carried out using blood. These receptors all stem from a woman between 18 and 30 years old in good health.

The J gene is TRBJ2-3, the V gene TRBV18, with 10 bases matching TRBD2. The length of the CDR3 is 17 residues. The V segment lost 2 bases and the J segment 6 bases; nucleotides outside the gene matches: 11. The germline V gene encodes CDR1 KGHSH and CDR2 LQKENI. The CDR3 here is CASSPIKSGGAKDTQYF. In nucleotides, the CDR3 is TGTGCCAGCTCACCAATCAAGAGCGGGGGGGCAAAGGATACGCAGTATTTT.

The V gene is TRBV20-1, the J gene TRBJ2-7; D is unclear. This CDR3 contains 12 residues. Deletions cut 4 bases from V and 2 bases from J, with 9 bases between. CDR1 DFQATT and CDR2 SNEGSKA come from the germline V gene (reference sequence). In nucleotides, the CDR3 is TGCAGTGCTATGGACGGAGCCTACGAGCAGTACTTC. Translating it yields CSAMDGAYEQYF.

In nucleotides, the CDR3 is TGCAGTGCTAGCCGGGGGAGTGAGCCCCAGCATTTT. It translates to CSASRGSEPQHF. V is TRBV20-1 and J is TRBJ1-5, with a tentative D call TRBD1 (5 bases). This CDR3 is built from 12 residues. The germline CDR1 and CDR2 sequences are DFQATT and SNEGSKA (reference sequence). V lost 3 bases and J 8 bases, leaving 11 bases between the germline ends.

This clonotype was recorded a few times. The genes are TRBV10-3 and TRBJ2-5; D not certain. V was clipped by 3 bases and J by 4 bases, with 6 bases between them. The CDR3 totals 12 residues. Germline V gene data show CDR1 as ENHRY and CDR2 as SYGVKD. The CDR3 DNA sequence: TGTGCCATCAGTGACCCCGGAGAGACCCAGTACTTC. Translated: CAISDPGETQYF.

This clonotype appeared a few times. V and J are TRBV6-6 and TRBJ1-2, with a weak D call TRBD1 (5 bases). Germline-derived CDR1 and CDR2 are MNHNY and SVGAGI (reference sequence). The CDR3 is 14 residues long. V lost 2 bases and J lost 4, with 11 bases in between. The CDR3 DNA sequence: TGTGCCAGCAGTTACGCCGGGGGGGGCTATGGCTACACCTTC. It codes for CASSYAGGGYGYTF.

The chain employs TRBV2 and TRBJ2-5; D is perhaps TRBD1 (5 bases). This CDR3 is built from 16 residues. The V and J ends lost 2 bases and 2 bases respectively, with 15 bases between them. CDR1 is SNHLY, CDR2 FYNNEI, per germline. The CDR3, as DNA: TGTGCCAGCAGTGAAACGGTTGGGGCATTACAAGAGACCCAGTACTTC. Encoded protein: CASSETVGALQETQYF.

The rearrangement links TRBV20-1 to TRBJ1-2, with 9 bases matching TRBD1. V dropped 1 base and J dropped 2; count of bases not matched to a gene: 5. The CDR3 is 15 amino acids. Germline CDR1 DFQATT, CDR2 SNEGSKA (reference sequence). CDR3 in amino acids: CSARGQGDPNYGYTF. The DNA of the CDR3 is TGCAGTGCTAGAGGACAGGGGGATCCCAACTATGGCTACACCTTC.

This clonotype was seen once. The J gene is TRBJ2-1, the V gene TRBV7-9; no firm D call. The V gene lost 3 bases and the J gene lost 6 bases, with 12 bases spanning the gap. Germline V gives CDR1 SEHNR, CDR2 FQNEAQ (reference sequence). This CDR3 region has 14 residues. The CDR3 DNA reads TGTGCCAGCAGCTTTAGCCAAAGGGTCAATGAGCAGTTCTTC. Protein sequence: CASSFSQRVNEQFF. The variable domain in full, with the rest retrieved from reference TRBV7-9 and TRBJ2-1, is DTGVSQNPRHKITKRGQNVTFRCDPISEHNRLYWYRQTLGQGPEFLTYFQNEAQLEKSRLLSDRFSAERPKGSFSTLEIQRTEQGDSAMYLCASSFSQRVNEQFFGPGTRLTVL.

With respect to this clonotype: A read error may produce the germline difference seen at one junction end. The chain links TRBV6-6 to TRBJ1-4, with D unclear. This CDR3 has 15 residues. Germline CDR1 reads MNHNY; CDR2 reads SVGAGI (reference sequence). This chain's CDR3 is CASSYSWGDNGKLFF. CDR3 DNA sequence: TGTGCCAGCAGTTACTCCTGGGGAGATAATGGAAAACTGTTTTTT.

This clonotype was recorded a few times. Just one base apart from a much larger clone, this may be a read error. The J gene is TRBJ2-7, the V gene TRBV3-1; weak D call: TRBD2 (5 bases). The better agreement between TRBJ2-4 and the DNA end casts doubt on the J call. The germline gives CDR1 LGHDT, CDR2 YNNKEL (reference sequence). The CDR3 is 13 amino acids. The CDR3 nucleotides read TGTGCCAGCAGCCGTTCCGGGGTAAACATTCAGTACTTC. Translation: CASSRSGVNIQYF.

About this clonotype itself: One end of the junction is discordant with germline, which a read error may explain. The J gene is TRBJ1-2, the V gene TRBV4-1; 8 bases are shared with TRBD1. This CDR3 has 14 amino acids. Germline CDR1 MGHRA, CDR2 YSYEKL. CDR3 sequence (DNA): TGTGCCAGCAGGGCAGGGGGCCTCAACTATGGCTACACCTTC. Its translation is CASRAGGLNYGYTF.

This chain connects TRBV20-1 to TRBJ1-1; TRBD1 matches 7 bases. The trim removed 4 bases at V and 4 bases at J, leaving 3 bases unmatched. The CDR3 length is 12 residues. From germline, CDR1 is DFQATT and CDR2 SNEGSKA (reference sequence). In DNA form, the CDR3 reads TGCAGTGCTACAGGGGGAAGCACTGAAGCTTTCTTT. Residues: CSATGGSTEAFF.

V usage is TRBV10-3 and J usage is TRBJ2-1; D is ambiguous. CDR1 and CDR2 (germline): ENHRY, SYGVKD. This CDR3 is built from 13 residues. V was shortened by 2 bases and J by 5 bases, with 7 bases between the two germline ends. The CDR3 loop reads CAISEAGNNEQFF. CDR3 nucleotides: TGTGCCATCAGTGAGGCAGGAAACAATGAGCAGTTCTTC.

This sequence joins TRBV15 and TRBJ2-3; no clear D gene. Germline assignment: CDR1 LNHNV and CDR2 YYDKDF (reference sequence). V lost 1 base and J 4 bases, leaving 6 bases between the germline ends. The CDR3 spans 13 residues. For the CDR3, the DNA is TGTGCCACCAGCAGAGTGCGGTCAGATACGCAGTATTTT. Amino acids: CATSRVRSDTQYF.

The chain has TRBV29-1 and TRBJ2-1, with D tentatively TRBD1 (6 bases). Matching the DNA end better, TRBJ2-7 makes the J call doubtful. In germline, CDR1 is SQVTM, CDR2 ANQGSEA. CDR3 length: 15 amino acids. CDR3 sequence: CSVEPQGSSYNEQYF. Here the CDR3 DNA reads TGCAGCGTTGAACCACAGGGAAGCTCCTACAATGAGCAGTACTTC.

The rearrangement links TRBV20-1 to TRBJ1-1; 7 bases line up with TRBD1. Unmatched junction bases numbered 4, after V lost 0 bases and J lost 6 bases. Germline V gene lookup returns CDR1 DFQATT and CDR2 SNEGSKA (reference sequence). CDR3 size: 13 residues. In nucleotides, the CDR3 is TGCAGTGCTAGAGAGAGAGGGGGCCCTGAAGCTTTCTTT. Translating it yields CSARERGGPEAFF.

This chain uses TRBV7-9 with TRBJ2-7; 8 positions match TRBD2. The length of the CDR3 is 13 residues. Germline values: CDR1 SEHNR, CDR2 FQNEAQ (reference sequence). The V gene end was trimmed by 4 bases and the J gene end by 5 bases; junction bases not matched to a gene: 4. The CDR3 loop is CASSWGLVNEQYF. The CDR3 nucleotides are TGTGCCAGCAGCTGGGGACTAGTTAACGAGCAGTACTTC.

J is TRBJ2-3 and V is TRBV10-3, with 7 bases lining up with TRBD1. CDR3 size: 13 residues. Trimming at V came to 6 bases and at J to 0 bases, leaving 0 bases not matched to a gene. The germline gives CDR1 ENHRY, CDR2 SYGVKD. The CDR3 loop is CAIRQGSTDTQYF. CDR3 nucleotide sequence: TGTGCCATCAGACAGGGGAGCACAGATACGCAGTATTTT.

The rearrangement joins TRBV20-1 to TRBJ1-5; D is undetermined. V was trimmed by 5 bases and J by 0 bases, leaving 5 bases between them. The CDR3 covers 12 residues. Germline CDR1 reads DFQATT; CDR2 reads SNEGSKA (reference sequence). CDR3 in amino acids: CSAHYSNQPQHF. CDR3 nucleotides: TGCAGTGCTCATTATAGCAATCAGCCCCAGCATTTT.

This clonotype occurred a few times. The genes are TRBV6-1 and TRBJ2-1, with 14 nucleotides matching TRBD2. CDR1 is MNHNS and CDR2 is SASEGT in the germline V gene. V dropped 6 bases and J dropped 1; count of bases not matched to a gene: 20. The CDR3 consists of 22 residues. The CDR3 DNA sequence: TGTGCCAGCAGAACCGGGACTAGCGGGAGAGTCCCTAATGGGGGGTCCTACAATGAGCAGTTCTTC. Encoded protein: CASRTGTSGRVPNGGSYNEQFF.

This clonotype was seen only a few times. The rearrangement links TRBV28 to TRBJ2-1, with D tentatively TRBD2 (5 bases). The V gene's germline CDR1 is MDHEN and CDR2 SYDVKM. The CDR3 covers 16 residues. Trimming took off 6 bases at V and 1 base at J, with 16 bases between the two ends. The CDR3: CASSGPSGNSYNEQFF. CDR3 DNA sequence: TGTGCCAGCAGCGGGCCCTCGGGAAATTCCTACAATGAGCAGTTCTTC.

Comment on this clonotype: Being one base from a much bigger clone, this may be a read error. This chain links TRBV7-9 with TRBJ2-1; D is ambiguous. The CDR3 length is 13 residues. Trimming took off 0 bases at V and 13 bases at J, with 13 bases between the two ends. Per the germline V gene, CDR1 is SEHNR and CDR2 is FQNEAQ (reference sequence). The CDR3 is CASSLASPESQFF. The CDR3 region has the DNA TGTGCCAGCAGCTTAGCTTCGCCAGAGTCCCAGTTCTTC.

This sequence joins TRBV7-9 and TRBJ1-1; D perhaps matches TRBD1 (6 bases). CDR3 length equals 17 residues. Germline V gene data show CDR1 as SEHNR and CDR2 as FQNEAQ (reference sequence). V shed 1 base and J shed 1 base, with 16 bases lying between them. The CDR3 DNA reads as TGTGCCAGCAGCTTAGACCGGGCAGGGGACGGGAACACTGAAGCTTTCTTT. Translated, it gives CASSLDRAGDGNTEAFF. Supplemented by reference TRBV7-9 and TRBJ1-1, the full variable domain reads DTGVSQNPRHKITKRGQNVTFRCDPISEHNRLYWYRQTLGQGPEFLTYFQNEAQLEKSRLLSDRFSAERPKGSFSTLEIQRTEQGDSAMYLCASSLDRAGDGNTEAFFGQGTRLTVV.

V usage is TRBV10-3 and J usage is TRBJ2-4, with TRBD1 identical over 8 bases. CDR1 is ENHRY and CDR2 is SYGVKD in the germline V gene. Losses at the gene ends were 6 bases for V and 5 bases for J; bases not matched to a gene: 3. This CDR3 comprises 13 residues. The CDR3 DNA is TGTGCCATCAGACCGGGACAGGAAAACATTCAGTACTTC. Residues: CAIRPGQENIQYF.

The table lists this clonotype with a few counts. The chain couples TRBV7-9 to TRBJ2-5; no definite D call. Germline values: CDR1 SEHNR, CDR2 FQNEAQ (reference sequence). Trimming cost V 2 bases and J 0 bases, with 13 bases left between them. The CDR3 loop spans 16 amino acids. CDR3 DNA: TGTGCCAGCAGCTTAAGGCTCCGGATGTACCAAGAGACCCAGTACTTC. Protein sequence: CASSLRLRMYQETQYF.

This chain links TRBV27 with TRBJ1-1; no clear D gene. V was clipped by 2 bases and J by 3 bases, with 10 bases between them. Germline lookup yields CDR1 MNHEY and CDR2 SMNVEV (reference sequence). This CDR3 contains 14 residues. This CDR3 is CASSLGLRDTEAFF. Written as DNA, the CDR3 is TGTGCCAGCAGTTTAGGGTTGAGGGACACTGAAGCTTTCTTT.

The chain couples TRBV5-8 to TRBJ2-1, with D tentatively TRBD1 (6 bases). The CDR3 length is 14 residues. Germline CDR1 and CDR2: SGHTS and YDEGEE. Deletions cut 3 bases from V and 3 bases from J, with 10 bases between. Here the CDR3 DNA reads TGTGCCAGCAGCTGGGGGACACTCTACAATGAGCAGTTCTTC. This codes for CASSWGTLYNEQFF.

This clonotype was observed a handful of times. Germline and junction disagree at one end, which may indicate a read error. The CDR3 here is CASSVAPYYEQYF. Written as DNA, the CDR3 is TGTGCCAGCAGCGTAGCGCCTTACTACGAGCAGTACTTC. This sequence joins TRBV7-2 and TRBJ2-7; tentative D call: TRBD2 (5 bases). The CDR3 extends over 13 amino acids. Germline V gene sequence: CDR1 SGHTA, CDR2 FQGNSA.

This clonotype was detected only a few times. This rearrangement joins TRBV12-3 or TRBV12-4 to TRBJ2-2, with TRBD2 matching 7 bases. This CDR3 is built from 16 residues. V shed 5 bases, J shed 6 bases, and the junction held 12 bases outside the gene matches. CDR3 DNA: TGTGCCAGCAGTCGTGGCCAAGGACTAGTGCCCGGGGAGCTGTTTTTT. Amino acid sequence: CASSRGQGLVPGELFF.

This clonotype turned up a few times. The CDR3 DNA is TGCGCCAGCAGTGACCCCGCCCAAGAGACCCAGTACTTC. Translation gives CASSDPAQETQYF. This chain uses TRBV10-2 with TRBJ2-5; D unclear. CDR1 WSHSY and CDR2 SAAADI come from the germline V gene. Trimming cost V 3 bases and J 1 base, with 6 bases left between them. This CDR3 is 13 amino acids long.

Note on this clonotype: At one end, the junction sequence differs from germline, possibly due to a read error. Here the CDR3 DNA reads TGCGGCGTTGAACAGGGATCCAAAAACATTCAGTACTTC. Protein product: CGVEQGSKNIQYF. The rearrangement uses TRBV29-1 and TRBJ2-4; D might be TRBD1 (6 bases). This CDR3 is built from 13 residues. Germline V gene data show CDR1 as SQVTM and CDR2 as ANQGSEA.

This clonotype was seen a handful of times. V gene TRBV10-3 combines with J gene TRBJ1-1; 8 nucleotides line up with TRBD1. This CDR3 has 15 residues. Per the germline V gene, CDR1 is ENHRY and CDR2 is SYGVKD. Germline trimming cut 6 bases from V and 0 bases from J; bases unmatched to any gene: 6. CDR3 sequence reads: CAISMTGEVNTEAFF. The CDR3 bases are TGTGCCATCAGCATGACAGGGGAGGTGAACACTGAAGCTTTCTTT.